Given below is one TCR beta chain in context. The CDR3 contains 17 residues. The trim removed 6 bases at V and 1 base at J, leaving 6 bases unmatched. Germline V lookup: CDR1 MNHEY, CDR2 SVGEGT. The entry originates in a study of blood T cell repertoires in COVID-19. Whole-study context: Nucleic acid was either cDNA or gDNA, and it came from T cells, B-cell-depleted T cells, or PBMCs.

In the original processing: Estimates of nucleated cell counts were drawn from the amplification of reference gene primers. Measured with immunoSEQ multiplex PCR; TCRdb has only the in-frame clones, and not every one. V and J calls and clone size follow that table, whereas D and trimming were derived from the DNA. The profile shows roughly 140,000 clones, approximately 80% of them singletons. The sequenced material came from peripheral blood. V gene TRBV6-2 or TRBV6-3 combines with J gene TRBJ2-3, with TRBD2 matching over 14 bases. The receptor's source is a man aged 55 to 70 with active or convalescent COVID-19. The CDR3 DNA is TGTGCCAGCAGCCGCGGGACTAGCGGGGGCCGCACAGATACGCAGTATTTT. It specifies CASSRGTSGGRTDTQYF.